What follows are 17 T cell receptor beta chains derived from one specimen sequenced in a study of blood T cell repertoires in COVID-19. Sequencing was performed with immunoSEQ multiplex PCR; in TCRdb, only in-frame clones are kept and a portion is missing. There are hundreds of thousands of clones in the sample; 75% to 90% occur only once, and under 0.3% lies in the top ten. Material for sequencing was peripheral blood. The receptors were gathered from a woman aged 18 to 35 with acute or convalescent COVID-19.

CDR3 nucleotide sequence: TGTGCCAGCAGCCAAGATTCGGGGGACAGTTTCTACGAGCAGTACTTC. It specifies CASSQDSGDSFYEQYF. The chain has TRBV14 and TRBJ2-7, with D possibly matching TRBD1 (7 bases). V was pared by 0 bases and J by 3 bases, with 15 bases between. The germline V gene has CDR1 SGHDN and CDR2 FVKESK. The CDR3 is made up of 16 amino acids. Full variable domain (missing parts from reference TRBV14 and TRBJ2-7): EAGVTQFPSHSVIEKGQTVTLRCDPISGHDNLYWYRRVMGKEIKFLLHFVKESKQDESGMPNNRFLAERTGGTYSTLKVQPAELEDSGVYFCASSQDSGDSFYEQYFGPGTRLTVT.

The chain uses TRBV14 and TRBJ1-3; D not resolved. Trimming removed 1 base from V and 0 bases from J, with 7 bases in between. Germline CDR1 is SGHDN and CDR2 is FVKESK. The CDR3 extends over 15 amino acids. The CDR3 bases are TGTGCCAGCAGCCAAGGCGTCTTCTCTGGAAACACCATATATTTT. Translating gives CASSQGVFSGNTIYF. The full variable domain, with the rest looked up from reference TRBV14 and TRBJ1-3, is EAGVTQFPSHSVIEKGQTVTLRCDPISGHDNLYWYRRVMGKEIKFLLHFVKESKQDESGMPNNRFLAERTGGTYSTLKVQPAELEDSGVYFCASSQGVFSGNTIYFGEGSWLTVV.

The rearrangement links TRBV27 to TRBJ2-7; 7 bases match TRBD1. CDR1 MNHEY and CDR2 SMNVEV come from the germline V gene (reference sequence). The CDR3 spans 13 residues. J was trimmed by 5 bases and V by 4 bases; bases with no gene match: 5. The CDR3 coding sequence is TGTGCCAGCAGTTACAGACAGGGTAACGAGCAGTACTTC. It specifies CASSYRQGNEQYF.

The V call is TRBV30, the J call TRBJ1-1, with D hard to call. The CDR3 is 12 residues long. With 2 bases removed from V and 1 base from J, the gap between germline ends came to 5 bases. Germline V CDR1 and CDR2: GTSNPN, SVGIG (reference sequence). This chain's CDR3 is CAWSTANTEAFF. CDR3 coding DNA: TGTGCCTGGAGTACAGCGAACACTGAAGCTTTCTTT.

This clone was recorded only once. CDR3 nucleotide sequence: TGTGCCACCAGCAGAGAACCCTCCGGGACAGGGGCTCTAACTTGGGGCTACACCTTC. Translation: CATSREPSGTGALTWGYTF. The genes are TRBV15 and TRBJ1-2, with 10 positions matching TRBD1. The germline CDR1 and CDR2 sequences are LNHNV and YYDKDF (reference sequence). The V segment lost 0 bases and the J segment 8 bases; nucleotides outside the gene matches: 18. The CDR3 has 19 amino acids.

The gene calls are TRBV19 and TRBJ1-5; the match to TRBD1 covers 10 bases. Unmatched junction bases numbered 12, after V lost 0 bases and J lost 7 bases. The CDR3 contains 18 residues. In germline, CDR1 is LNHDA, CDR2 SQIVND (reference sequence). The CDR3 protein is CASSIEGTGAGVRQPQHF. CDR3 nucleotides: TGTGCCAGTAGTATAGAGGGGACAGGGGCGGGAGTCCGCCAGCCCCAGCATTTT.

The J gene is TRBJ2-7, the V gene TRBV20-1, with D perhaps TRBD1 (6 bases). Trimming took off 3 bases at V and 6 bases at J, with 9 bases between the two ends. Germline V CDR1 and CDR2: DFQATT, SNEGSKA (reference sequence). The CDR3 is 11 amino acids. The CDR3: CSARVGGEQYF. The CDR3 DNA follows: TGCAGTGCTAGGGTAGGGGGCGAGCAGTACTTC.

The rearrangement joins TRBV4-2 to TRBJ1-6, with 7 nucleotides matching TRBD1. The CDR3 loop spans 16 amino acids. From germline, CDR1 is LGHNA and CDR2 YNFKEQ. Trimming removed 1 base from V and 7 bases from J; junction bases left unmatched: 7. CDR3 amino acids: CASSQGTGGKNSPLHF. The CDR3 DNA reads TGTGCCAGCAGCCAAGGGACAGGAGGGAAGAATTCACCCCTCCACTTT.

This clone has a single count. The sample has other DNA sequences that encode this CDR3 too. The rearrangement joins TRBV19 to TRBJ1-5; 8 bases agree with TRBD1. Trimming at V came to 1 base and at J to 6 bases, leaving 5 bases not matched to a gene. The CDR3 totals 15 residues. From germline, CDR1 is LNHDA and CDR2 SQIVND (reference sequence). The CDR3 coding sequence is TGTGCCAGTAGTATAGGCCAGGGGGCAGGTCAGCCCCAGCATTTT. It yields the protein CASSIGQGAGQPQHF.

This clone occurred once. The chain uses TRBV18 and TRBJ1-2, with D unclear. V shed 5 bases and J shed 4 bases, with 17 bases lying between them. Germline CDR1 is KGHSH and CDR2 is LQKENI. The CDR3 has 15 residues. The CDR3 coding sequence is TGTGCCAGCTCAAGTTCCGGCGGCTATGGCTATGGCTACACCTTC. It encodes CASSSSGGYGYGYTF.

This chain connects TRBV5-1 to TRBJ1-6; TRBD1 agrees at 9 bases. Germline V CDR1 and CDR2: SGHRS, YFSETQ. The CDR3 has 15 amino acids. After removal of 4 bases from V and 14 bases from J, the junction contained 13 bases not matched to a gene. This CDR3 reads CASSRGTGSRLTLHF. The CDR3 DNA reads as TGCGCCAGCAGCAGAGGGACAGGGTCTCGTCTGACCCTCCACTTT. Filled out from reference TRBV5-1 and TRBJ1-6, the complete variable domain reads KAGVTQTPRYLIKTRGQQVTLSCSPISGHRSVSWYQQTPGQGLQFLFEYFSETQRNKGNFPGRFSGRQFSNSRSEMNVSTLELGDSALYLCASSRGTGSRLTLHFGNGTRLTVT.

This clone occurred once. This chain uses TRBV7-6 with TRBJ1-3; possible D gene TRBD1, 6 bases. V was clipped by 8 bases and J by 3 bases, with 11 bases between them. In germline, CDR1 is SGHVS, CDR2 FNYEAQ. This CDR3 has 13 amino acids. CDR3 amino acids: CASGGGDGNTIYF. The CDR3 nucleotides are TGTGCCAGCGGTGGGGGCGATGGAAACACCATATATTTT.

The rearrangement joins TRBV13 to TRBJ2-7; D remains ambiguous. Germline CDR1 and CDR2: PRHDT and FYEKMQ (reference sequence). CDR3 size: 12 residues. Trimming cost V 0 bases and J 3 bases, with 3 bases left between them. The CDR3 spells CASSLGRYEQYF. CDR3 coding DNA: TGTGCCAGCAGCTTAGGCCGCTACGAGCAGTACTTC.

This chain joins TRBV7-9 and TRBJ2-7; TRBD1 aligns across 10 bases. The germline CDR1 and CDR2 sequences are SEHNR and FQNEAQ (reference sequence). CDR3 length: 15 residues. Trimming removed 5 bases from V and 2 bases from J; junction bases left unmatched: 6. The DNA for the CDR3 is TGTGCCAGCAGCAAGGGACAGGGGCGCCCCTACGAGCAGTACTTC. Translated, it gives CASSKGQGRPYEQYF.

This chain links TRBV12-3 or TRBV12-4 with TRBJ1-1, with D uncertain. With 7 bases removed from V and 4 bases from J, the gap between germline ends came to 10 bases. The CDR3 is made up of 12 amino acids. In nucleotides, the CDR3 is TGTGCCAGCACCTCTCGGGTCACTGAAGCTTTCTTT. Translated: CASTSRVTEAFF.

The genes are TRBV3-1 (or the pseudogene TRBV3-2) and TRBJ1-1, with 9 bases that match TRBD1. This CDR3 spans 14 amino acids. In germline, CDR1 is LGHDT, CDR2 YNNKEL (reference sequence). With 5 bases clipped from V and 1 base from J, the junction kept 2 bases outside the gene matches. DNA for the CDR3: TGTGCCAGCAGCTTGGACAGGGGGAACACTGAAGCTTTCTTT. Translating it yields CASSLDRGNTEAFF.

The chain employs TRBV5-1 and TRBJ1-1; D call uncertain. The germline V and J ends were trimmed by 4 bases and 3 bases, with 13 bases remaining between them. Germline assignment: CDR1 SGHRS and CDR2 YFSETQ. This CDR3 spans 14 amino acids. The CDR3 loop is CASSGLVRDTEAFF. CDR3 DNA: TGCGCCAGCAGCGGTTTGGTTCGGGACACTGAAGCTTTCTTT.